Below, one TCR beta chain is given with its context. The antigen this receptor binds is unknown. No qualities accompany the bases; no much larger clone lies one base away. One collaborating source in Seattle enrolled patients during active infection and followed them longitudinally through the course of disease. Whole blood was collected in K2EDTA tubes by collaborating institutions according to the institutions' own protocols. For TCRbeta analysis, collaborators shipped samples as frozen whole blood, isolated PBMCs, or DNA extracted from either of those sample types. V is pared back by 2 bases and J by 5 bases, with 16 bases lying between the germline termini. The CDR3 holds 15 amino acids from the cysteine to the phenylalanine. The DNA shown is the 45-base CDR3, in frame from base 1. Taken from the germline V gene, the CDR1 and CDR2 loops are MNHNS and SASEGT. This entry comes from a study of blood T cell repertoires in COVID-19 (dated by TCRdb to about 2020). In terms of the full investigation: Collaborator samples came from the United States, Italy and Spain and covered acute and convalescent phases of COVID-19. The material from the prospective study consisted of cDNA or gDNA derived from T cells, B-cell-depleted T cells, or PBMCs. The dataset comprised deeply sampled blood TCRbeta repertoires from subjects exposed to, actively infected with, or recovered from COVID-19. The repertoires were released in a freely available public database meant as a resource for research on the immune response to SARS-CoV-2. Samples were obtained from the ongoing ImmuneRACE study (first 160 participants) and from over a thousand subjects provided by 6 global collaborators. Nearly every sample came with metadata listing a de-identified subject ID, COVID-19 status, age in years and sex. Where available, HLA class I and class II types were taken from metadata supplied by the sample provider and were not determined by assay-based typing. The investigation overall reported the following: How much clinical and demographic metadata was included differed by source and by participant, and the metadata was provided uncurated.

TCRbeta CDR3 regions were amplified from genomic DNA using the immunoSEQ Assay, a bias-controlled multiplex PCR. As for the original processing: The number of nucleated cells in each sample was estimated from the amplification of reference gene primers within the assay. Sequence reads were collapsed and filtered to measure the absolute abundance of every unique TCRbeta CDR3 rearrangement. Productive Simpson clonality was computed per sample as the square root of Simpson's diversity index over productive rearrangements. Drawn from immuneACCESS, this table holds only the in-frame rearrangements with V and J called that TCRdb kept. Clones are partly lost; checked studies trace under half to an unresolved V gene and leave the rest unexplained. V and J calls and clone size are given by that table; D and trimming were obtained from the DNA. The sample records around 82,000 clones, approximately 85% of which are singletons. Roughly 9.1% of the sample comes from the top ten.

The sequence was collected from a man aged 50 to 59 with COVID-19, enrolled during active disease. The chain is assembled from TRBV6-1 and TRBJ2-7; no D gene is confidently identified. Source material: peripheral blood. The CDR3 here reads CASSEMTQVPHEQYF. The base sequence is TGTGCCAGCAGTGAAATGACACAAGTTCCCCACGAGCAGTACTTC.